This T cell receptor (beta chain) was sequenced for a study of T cells in Graves' hyperthyroidism and ophthalmopathy. Template material for amplifying TCR beta CDR3 regions consisted of RNA transcripts. TCR CDR3 regions were first amplified by RT-PCR with HTBI primers. TCRdb re-called the multiplex PCR reads with MiXCR, one entry per CDR3 protein. This sample has about 640,000 distinct CDR3 sequences, with 20% found just once. This clonotype was counted only a few times. What it recognizes is unknown. Ophthalmopathy patients had Clinical Activity Score at least 3, NOSPECS grade at least 4, duration under 3 months. 8.5 to 10 ml of fresh peripheral blood supplied the PBMCs. Study-wide findings and caveats: A model of 13 V-J features distinguished ophthalmopathy from stable hyperthyroidism. Most clonotypes that expanded in the thyroid above 0.001 also showed up in blood.

The ends were cut back, 5 bases at V and 5 bases at J, with 10 bases in the middle. This CDR3 is 13 amino acids long. In germline, CDR1 is SGHAT, CDR2 FQNNGV. The sequenced material came from blood. The sequence was obtained from a man aged 25 to 40 with Graves' ophthalmopathy. The chain combines TRBV11-2 with TRBJ2-1, with D hard to call. For the CDR3, the DNA is TGTGCCAGCAGCCCTAAAATAAACAATGAGCAGTTCTTC. This translates into CASSPKINNEQFF.